Shown below are 4 T cell receptor beta chains from a single sample sequenced in a study of blood T cells in healthy people across ages. Then a second PCR, running roughly 6 to 12 cycles, was carried out with a sample-barcoded 5' primer and a J-beta primer mix. TCRdb reprocessed the 5' RACE reads via MiXCR and lists one record per CDR3 protein. Of around 1.5 million distinct CDR3 sequences in the sample, about 31% are singletons; the top ten hold approximately 10%. Input material: blood. The receptors were sampled from a woman aged 25-40 years in good health.

A few counts support this clonotype. This rearrangement joins TRBV12-3 or TRBV12-4 to TRBJ1-1; D gene uncertain. V lost 8 bases and J lost 0, with 16 bases in between. This CDR3 is built from 15 residues. The CDR3: CASLPTTFMNTEAFF. In DNA form, the CDR3 reads TGTGCCAGCCTCCCCACGACATTCATGAACACTGAAGCTTTCTTT.

This sequence joins TRBV28 and TRBJ2-7; TRBD1 or TRBD2 may be the D gene (5 bases each). CDR3 size: 15 residues. Trimming left V 7 bases short and J 0 bases short, with 16 bases between. The germline V gene has CDR1 MDHEN and CDR2 SYDVKM. The CDR3 region is CASNLDGTGSYEQYF. As DNA, the CDR3 is TGTGCCAGCAACCTAGACGGGACGGGCTCCTACGAGCAGTACTTC.

The chain combines TRBV20-1 with TRBJ2-6; 8 positions agree with TRBD1. The ends lost 4 bases at V and 0 bases at J; junction bases unmatched: 11. CDR3 length: 18 residues. The germline V gene has CDR1 DFQATT and CDR2 SNEGSKA (reference sequence). The CDR3, as DNA: TGCAGTGCTAAACAGCCGGGACAGGCGAACTCTGGGGCCAACGTCCTGACTTTC. It is translated as CSAKQPGQANSGANVLTF.

The chain combines TRBV6-1 with TRBJ2-7; D possibly corresponds to TRBD2 (5 bases). The germline V gene has CDR1 MNHNS and CDR2 SASEGT. Trimming removed 5 bases at V and 5 bases at J, with 16 bases between. The CDR3 is made up of 14 amino acids. The CDR3: CASSPRGIRDEQYF. The CDR3 DNA reads as TGTGCCAGCAGTCCAAGAGGGATTAGGGACGAGCAGTACTTC.